The clone carrying this T cell receptor beta chain turned up a few times. The data were taken from a study of beta chain features in type 1 diabetes. CDR3 length: 11 amino acids. Looked up from germline, CDR1 is SQVTM and CDR2 is ANQGSEA. Trimming removed 5 bases at V and 6 bases at J, with 10 bases between. Expressed TCRB transcripts were sequenced because the entire RNA isolate underwent reverse transcription. Sequencing was performed with immunoSEQ multiplex PCR; in TCRdb, only in-frame clones are kept and a portion is missing. This table has around 180,000 clones, roughly an eighth appearing once.

The sample comprised central memory CD4+ T cells from blood. The chain is built from TRBV29-1 and TRBJ1-1; no clear D. The sequence came from a woman aged 18-30 years in good health. CDR3 DNA: TGCAGCGTTCACAGTCGAGCTGAAGCTTTCTTT. Residues: CSVHSRAEAFF.